The 30 T cell receptor beta chains listed next were all sequenced from one sample in a study of cytomegalovirus exposure and HLA in healthy donors (TCRdb year 2017). Libraries were made using the immunoSEQ multiplex PCR assay. TCRdb took over this immuneACCESS table, retaining in-frame rearrangements with V and J assigned. Such tables are incomplete; in checked studies, under half of the missing clones stem from an unresolved V gene, and the remainder is unexplained. The sample data list roughly 120,000 clones, and about 92% of these were observed just once. The ten largest make up approximately 1.9% of the sample. Sequencing used PBMCs. The receptors stem from a woman aged 18-29 years in good health and CMV-seronegative.

The V and J genes are TRBV7-6 and TRBJ1-3, with 8 nucleotides matching TRBD1. The germline V gene encodes CDR1 SGHVS and CDR2 FNYEAQ. The CDR3 contains 15 residues. Trimming took 5 bases from V and 4 from J; bases not matched to a gene: 7. In DNA form, the CDR3 reads TGTGCCAGCAGCCTACAGGGGGGGACGGGAAACACCATATATTTT. Its translation is CASSLQGGTGNTIYF.

This clone was seen just once. The chain is built from TRBV7-8 and TRBJ2-7; a possible D gene is TRBD1 (5 bases). There are 17 residues in the CDR3. CDR1 and CDR2 (germline): SGHVS, FQNEAQ. V was trimmed by 2 bases and J by 0 bases, leaving 17 bases between them. CDR3: CASSLPPLQDSSYEQYF. CDR3 in DNA: TGTGCCAGCAGCTTACCCCCCCTACAGGATAGCTCCTACGAGCAGTACTTC.

This sequence joins TRBV29-1 and TRBJ2-7, with 9 bases fitting TRBD1. The CDR3 consists of 14 residues. V dropped 3 bases and J dropped 6; count of bases not matched to a gene: 9. CDR1 is SQVTM, CDR2 ANQGSEA, per germline. CDR3 protein: CSVELVGTGSEQYF. The CDR3 DNA follows: TGCAGCGTTGAGTTAGTCGGGACAGGGTCCGAGCAGTACTTC.

The V and J genes are TRBV27 and TRBJ1-4; 7 bases agree with TRBD1. CDR3 length: 17 residues. The V gene's germline CDR1 is MNHEY and CDR2 SMNVEV (reference sequence). Trimming cost V 4 bases and J 8 bases; bases outside gene matches: 16. The CDR3 region has the DNA TGTGCCAGCAGTTCAACATTCACCCGGGACAGCCCCGAAAAACTGTTTTTT. Translation: CASSSTFTRDSPEKLFF.

The chain combines TRBV25-1 with TRBJ1-1, with D tentatively TRBD1 (5 bases). Germline V lookup: CDR1 MGHDK, CDR2 SYGVNS. Trimming stripped 1 base from V and 11 bases from J, with 11 bases between. CDR3 length: 12 amino acids. The CDR3 loop is CASSELEGLAFF. CDR3 DNA sequence: TGTGCCAGCAGTGAATTGGAGGGGCTGGCTTTCTTT.

The chain joins TRBV11-2 to TRBJ1-5; 7 bases line up with TRBD1. Looked up from germline, CDR1 is SGHAT and CDR2 is FQNNGV. The CDR3 length is 15 residues. The junction had 4 bases not matched to a gene; V was cut back by 1 base and J by 4 bases. CDR3 loop: CASSLGRGWNQPQHF. The CDR3 DNA reads TGTGCCAGCAGCTTAGGCAGGGGGTGGAATCAGCCCCAGCATTTT.

This clone turned up a few times. This sequence joins TRBV30 and TRBJ1-5; no clear D gene. In germline, CDR1 is GTSNPN, CDR2 SVGIG (reference sequence). The CDR3 is 13 amino acids. Trimming removed 0 bases from V and 2 bases from J, with 5 bases in between. CDR3: CAWSVRGNQPQHF. The DNA for the CDR3 is TGTGCCTGGAGTGTGAGGGGCAATCAGCCCCAGCATTTT.

The table lists this clone with a count of one. V usage is TRBV7-9 and J usage is TRBJ2-7; 13 bases are a match to TRBD2. The CDR3 consists of 14 residues. The germline V gene has CDR1 SEHNR and CDR2 FQNEAQ (reference sequence). J was trimmed by 7 bases and V by 3 bases; bases with no gene match: 3. The CDR3 sequence is CASSLGLAGSEQYF. Here the CDR3 DNA reads TGTGCCAGCAGCTTGGGACTAGCGGGGTCGGAGCAGTACTTC.

The gene calls are TRBV19 and TRBJ2-5, with 11 bases matching TRBD1. Germline values: CDR1 LNHDA, CDR2 SQIVND (reference sequence). Losses at the gene ends were 5 bases for V and 5 bases for J; bases not matched to a gene: 7. The CDR3 is made up of 15 amino acids. CDR3 DNA sequence: TGTGCCAGTAGTGCCTGGACAGGGGGCTATGAGACCCAGTACTTC. Residues: CASSAWTGGYETQYF.

The rearrangement joins TRBV5-1 to TRBJ1-2, with TRBD1 matching 7 bases. Germline V gene sequence: CDR1 SGHRS, CDR2 YFSETQ. The ends lost 4 bases at V and 4 bases at J; junction bases unmatched: 4. The CDR3 loop spans 13 amino acids. The CDR3 DNA is TGCGCCAGCAGCCCGGGACAGCTCTATGGCTACACCTTC. Protein sequence: CASSPGQLYGYTF.

This clone was counted once. The chain joins TRBV5-1 to TRBJ1-2; 8 positions agree with TRBD1. Germline-derived CDR1 and CDR2 are SGHRS and YFSETQ. V shed 0 bases and J 2 bases; nucleotides not matched to a gene: 6. The CDR3 runs to 16 residues. The CDR3 region is CASSLGVGQGNYGYTF. The CDR3 DNA follows: TGCGCCAGCAGCTTGGGGGTTGGACAGGGAAACTATGGCTACACCTTC.

This clone was found a few times. The chain joins TRBV10-1 to TRBJ2-3; D perhaps matches TRBD2 (5 bases). The CDR3 has 13 residues. Germline CDR1 WNHNN, CDR2 SYGVQD (reference sequence). Trimming removed 6 bases at V and 3 bases at J, with 10 bases between. The chain's CDR3 is CASRADETDTQYF. The CDR3 nucleotides are TGCGCCAGCAGAGCGGACGAAACAGATACGCAGTATTTT.

This chain joins TRBV9 and TRBJ2-1; D not certain. From germline, CDR1 is SGDLS and CDR2 YYNGEE. CDR3 length: 11 residues. Trimming left V 3 bases short and J 9 bases short, with 7 bases between. The chain's CDR3 is CASSGRGEQFF. CDR3 bases: TGTGCCAGCAGCGGCCGAGGTGAGCAGTTCTTC.

This rearrangement joins TRBV6-5 to TRBJ1-1; TRBD1 agrees at 7 bases. Germline V gives CDR1 MNHEY, CDR2 SVGAGI. V was clipped by 5 bases and J by 5 bases; unmatched bases: 8. The CDR3 contains 14 residues. This chain's CDR3 is CASSRGGAETEAFF. The DNA of the CDR3 is TGTGCCAGCAGTAGAGGGGGCGCGGAAACTGAAGCTTTCTTT.

This chain links TRBV7-2 with TRBJ2-5; TRBD2 aligns across 7 bases. This CDR3 spans 14 amino acids. With 3 bases clipped from V and 9 bases from J, the junction kept 10 bases outside the gene matches. Germline CDR1 and CDR2: SGHTA and FQGNSA. CDR3 protein: CASSFRDSSGAQYF. CDR3 in DNA: TGTGCCAGCAGCTTCCGGGACTCCAGCGGGGCCCAGTACTTC.

The chain carries TRBV9 and TRBJ2-2, with D uncertain. Germline CDR1 reads SGDLS; CDR2 reads YYNGEE. This CDR3 contains 15 residues. Trimming cost V 5 bases and J 6 bases, with 17 bases left between them. The CDR3, as DNA: TGTGCCAGCAGTGAAGCCGCAGGTATCGCCGGGGAGCTGTTTTTT. Translated: CASSEAAGIAGELFF.

The chain combines TRBV7-2 with TRBJ2-7; 7 nucleotides line up with TRBD1. V dropped 6 bases and J dropped 3; count of bases not matched to a gene: 5. The CDR3 contains 13 residues. Germline CDR1 and CDR2: SGHTA and FQGNSA. The CDR3 DNA is TGTGCCAGCAGATCCGCAGGGGGCTACGAGCAGTACTTC. Protein product: CASRSAGGYEQYF.

The rearrangement uses TRBV11-1 and TRBJ2-5; 7 bases map to TRBD2. Per the germline V gene, CDR1 is SGHAT and CDR2 is FQDESV (reference sequence). The ends lost 3 bases at V and 5 bases at J; junction bases unmatched: 6. CDR3 length equals 14 residues. The CDR3: CASSFRSGRETQYF. The DNA of the CDR3 is TGTGCCAGCAGCTTCCGTTCCGGGAGGGAGACCCAGTACTTC.

This chain links TRBV6-5 with TRBJ2-1, with D perhaps TRBD2 (5 bases). The CDR3 consists of 13 residues. Germline V lookup: CDR1 MNHEY, CDR2 SVGAGI. Trimming shortened V by 7 bases and J by 4 bases, and 11 bases separated the two germline ends. This chain's CDR3 is CASTLTRYNEQFF. CDR3 in DNA: TGTGCCAGCACCCTAACTAGGTACAATGAGCAGTTCTTC.

This sequence joins TRBV5-1 and TRBJ2-1; D is uncertain. The V end was cut by 0 bases, the J end by 5 bases, with 3 bases between. The CDR3 has 12 amino acids. Per germline, CDR1 SGHRS and CDR2 YFSETQ. The chain's CDR3 is CASSLADNEQFF. For the CDR3, the DNA is TGCGCCAGCAGCTTGGCGGACAATGAGCAGTTCTTC.

The chain links TRBV2 to TRBJ2-1; 8 bases agree with TRBD2. Germline-derived CDR1 and CDR2 are SNHLY and FYNNEI. The ends lost 2 bases at V and 7 bases at J; junction bases unmatched: 7. The CDR3 spans 15 residues. The CDR3 region is CASSETAGVQNEQFF. DNA for the CDR3: TGTGCCAGCAGTGAAACAGCGGGGGTTCAAAATGAGCAGTTCTTC.

This clone was seen ten or more times. The chain carries TRBV12-1 and TRBJ1-5; the table's D call TRBD1 went unverified against the DNA. TRBV12-1 is listed as a pseudogene. This CDR3 contains 14 residues. The CDR3 DNA sequence: TGTGCCAGCAGCTTCAGGGGGGCGCGTCAGCCCCAGCATTTT. It yields the protein CASSFRGARQPQHF.

The chain couples TRBV2 to TRBJ2-7; 15 nucleotides align to TRBD2. The CDR3 runs 16 residues. Germline V gene data show CDR1 as SNHLY and CDR2 as FYNNEI. The junction had 5 bases not matched to a gene; V was cut back by 4 bases and J by 4 bases. CDR3 amino acids: CASSAGLAGGTYEQYF. CDR3 DNA sequence: TGTGCCAGCAGTGCGGGACTAGCGGGGGGTACGTACGAGCAGTACTTC.

The chain recombines TRBV30 with TRBJ2-7; TRBD1 matches 9 bases. Germline CDR1 and CDR2: GTSNPN and SVGIG (reference sequence). This CDR3 contains 14 residues. V was clipped by 7 bases and J by 4 bases; unmatched bases: 11. The CDR3 is CASHETGGGYEQYF. In DNA form, the CDR3 reads TGTGCCTCCCATGAAACAGGGGGCGGGTACGAGCAGTACTTC.

CDR3 DNA: TGTGCCACCAGTCCATCCGGGGTCCCCTATGGCTACACCTTC. Protein product: CATSPSGVPYGYTF. This chain joins TRBV15 and TRBJ1-2; D is uncertain. V was pared by 6 bases and J by 4 bases, with 15 bases between. Per germline, CDR1 LNHNV and CDR2 YYDKDF (reference sequence). The CDR3 extends over 14 amino acids.

This clone has just a few counts. The chain uses TRBV6-5 and TRBJ2-7, with D perhaps TRBD1 (5 bases). V was cut by 9 bases and J by 0 bases, with 9 bases left in between. Germline CDR1 is MNHEY and CDR2 is SVGAGI. The CDR3 has 12 residues. CDR3 amino acids: CARWTLSYEQYF. The CDR3 DNA sequence: TGTGCCAGATGGACACTCTCCTACGAGCAGTACTTC.

This clone has just one count. This chain joins TRBV27 and TRBJ1-4; a weak D match, TRBD1 (5 bases). The CDR3 extends over 14 amino acids. The germline V gene has CDR1 MNHEY and CDR2 SMNVEV (reference sequence). Trimming shortened V by 6 bases and J by 8 bases, and 16 bases separated the two germline ends. CDR3 in amino acids: CASRSPGLREKLFF. DNA of the CDR3: TGTGCCAGCAGATCCCCGGGACTTCGGGAAAAACTGTTTTTT.

V usage is TRBV27 and J usage is TRBJ2-3, with 7 nucleotides matching TRBD2. The V and J ends lost 8 bases and 3 bases, in that order; junction bases with no gene match: 5. CDR1 MNHEY and CDR2 SMNVEV come from the germline V gene (reference sequence). CDR3 length: 13 amino acids. The CDR3 nucleotides read TGTGCCAGCGGGAGGGCAGTAACAGATACGCAGTATTTT. This sequence encodes CASGRAVTDTQYF.

This chain links TRBV14 with TRBJ2-2; perhaps TRBD1 as D (5 bases). CDR1 SGHDN and CDR2 FVKESK come from the germline V gene. This CDR3 spans 16 amino acids. V lost 0 bases and J 4 bases, leaving 12 bases between the germline ends. CDR3 sequence (DNA): TGTGCCAGCAGCCAAGATCCAGGGCGTACCACCGGGGAGCTGTTTTTT. Translating it yields CASSQDPGRTTGELFF.

The chain carries TRBV2 and TRBJ1-1; possibly TRBD1 for D (5 bases). This CDR3 has 14 amino acids. V lost 7 bases to trimming and J lost 2 bases, with 14 bases between them. Germline V gene lookup returns CDR1 SNHLY and CDR2 FYNNEI. CDR3 amino acids: CASTLERDNTEAFF. The DNA of the CDR3 is TGTGCCAGCACCCTCGAGCGGGACAACACTGAAGCTTTCTTT.